These 28 T cell receptor beta chains were all obtained from the same sample, sequenced in a study of shared clonotypes between healthy human individuals. Selected positively for CCR7 and CD45RO-negative, naive CD8 cells excluded terminally differentiated effector memory CD45RA+ cells. Some clones are missing from TCRdb's copy, which holds only in-frame ones; the method was immunoSEQ multiplex PCR. The data hold about 1,800,000 clones, with 85% to 95% observed a single time. The specimen sequenced was naive CD8+ T cells sorted from blood. The source of these receptors is a man younger than 35 in good health.

The chain couples TRBV27 to TRBJ2-2; D gene unclear. Germline CDR1 and CDR2: MNHEY and SMNVEV (reference sequence). The germline V and J ends were trimmed by 6 bases and 5 bases, with 4 bases remaining between them. This CDR3 comprises 11 residues. CDR3 region: CASRGTGELFF. CDR3 bases: TGTGCCAGCAGAGGAACCGGGGAGCTGTTTTTT.

V and J are TRBV11-2 and TRBJ1-3; tentatively, D is TRBD1 (5 bases). V was pared by 5 bases and J by 0 bases, with 11 bases between. CDR3 length: 15 residues. The germline V gene encodes CDR1 SGHAT and CDR2 FQNNGV. CDR3 protein: CASSQGFFSGNTIYF. CDR3 nucleotide sequence: TGTGCCAGCAGCCAGGGTTTCTTCTCTGGAAACACCATATATTTT.

The chain recombines TRBV11-2 with TRBJ1-1; D might be TRBD1 (5 bases). This CDR3 region has 15 residues. Between the trimmed V and J ends, which lost 0 bases and 1 base, there was a span of 9 bases. Germline V CDR1 and CDR2: SGHAT, FQNNGV. The CDR3 DNA reads as TGTGCCAGCAGCTTAGATGGGGCAGGGAACACTGAAGCTTTCTTT. It codes for CASSLDGAGNTEAFF.

The chain has TRBV13 and TRBJ2-7; 14 positions match TRBD2. Per the germline V gene, CDR1 is PRHDT and CDR2 is FYEKMQ (reference sequence). V was clipped by 5 bases and J by 6 bases; unmatched bases: 3. The CDR3 runs 14 residues. This CDR3 reads CASSLGLAGGEQYF. In nucleotides, the CDR3 is TGTGCCAGCAGCCTCGGACTAGCGGGAGGCGAGCAGTACTTC.

The V call is TRBV11-2, the J call TRBJ2-1; 8 nucleotides match TRBD1. CDR1 and CDR2 from the germline V gene are SGHAT and FQNNGV. This CDR3 region has 15 residues. J lost 3 bases, V lost 1 base, and 2 bases had no gene match. The CDR3 nucleotides read TGTGCCAGCAGCTTAGCACAGGGGGTCTACAATGAGCAGTTCTTC. Its protein product is CASSLAQGVYNEQFF.

V gene TRBV30 combines with J gene TRBJ1-1; 11 bases are shared with TRBD1. With V trimmed by 5 bases and J by 6 bases, 11 bases remained unmatched. Germline V lookup: CDR1 GTSNPN, CDR2 SVGIG (reference sequence). The CDR3 loop spans 15 amino acids. In nucleotides, the CDR3 is TGTGCCTGGGAGGCTCTGGGACAGGGGGGCGCTGAAGCTTTCTTT. As protein: CAWEALGQGGAEAFF.

The rearrangement links TRBV6-5 to TRBJ1-3, with 7 bases lining up with TRBD1. The CDR3 has 15 residues. Germline V gives CDR1 MNHEY, CDR2 SVGAGI. Unmatched junction bases numbered 1, after V lost 2 bases and J lost 0 bases. CDR3 protein: CASSYGDSSGNTIYF. DNA for the CDR3: TGTGCCAGCAGTTACGGGGACAGCTCTGGAAACACCATATATTTT.

CDR3 DNA: TGTGCCAGCAGTTACGGGACAGGGAGCACTGAAGCTTTCTTT. Translating gives CASSYGTGSTEAFF. This chain joins TRBV27 and TRBJ1-1, with TRBD1 matching over 9 bases. V gave up 4 bases and J gave up 4 bases; unmatched junction bases: 4. Germline-derived CDR1 and CDR2 are MNHEY and SMNVEV (reference sequence). CDR3 size: 14 residues.

The chain is built from TRBV4-1 and TRBJ2-7, with TRBD1 as a possible D gene (5 bases). The V end was cut by 4 bases, the J end by 4 bases, with 11 bases between. Germline values: CDR1 MGHRA, CDR2 YSYEKL. CDR3 length equals 13 residues. DNA of the CDR3: TGCGCCAGCAGCCCCGTAGGGGTATACGAGCAGTACTTC. Translation gives CASSPVGVYEQYF.

The CDR3 reads CASSIYGLGGDDLPEQYF. CDR3 nucleotides: TGTGCCAGTAGTATATACGGTTTGGGAGGGGACGACCTTCCCGAGCAGTACTTC. The J gene is TRBJ2-7, the V gene TRBV19; 7 bases agree with TRBD2. The CDR3 extends over 18 amino acids. The J segment lost 6 bases and the V segment lost 2 bases, leaving 19 bases of the junction unmatched. Looked up from germline, CDR1 is LNHDA and CDR2 is SQIVND (reference sequence).

This chain joins TRBV4-3 and TRBJ2-5; either TRBD1 or TRBD2 may fit D (6 bases each). V lost 1 base and J lost 4, with 13 bases in between. Germline V CDR1 and CDR2: LGHNA, YSLEER. CDR3 length equals 15 residues. The CDR3 here is CASSQGSGAGETQYF. CDR3 bases: TGCGCCAGCAGCCAAGGCTCGGGGGCCGGAGAGACCCAGTACTTC.

This rearrangement joins TRBV13 to TRBJ1-1; D unclear. This CDR3 is built from 13 residues. The germline V gene encodes CDR1 PRHDT and CDR2 FYEKMQ (reference sequence). With 0 bases removed from V and 7 bases from J, the gap between germline ends came to 9 bases. The CDR3 nucleotides are TGTGCCAGCAGCTTAGGGGCCCCGGGTGAAGCTTTCTTT. It is translated as CASSLGAPGEAFF.

The chain is built from TRBV5-5 and TRBJ1-2; possibly TRBD1 for D (6 bases). CDR1 is SGHKS, CDR2 YYEKEE, per germline (reference sequence). Trimming cost V 0 bases and J 0 bases, with 12 bases left between them. The CDR3 runs 16 residues. CDR3 residues: CASSLALAGANYGYTF. The CDR3 DNA reads TGTGCCAGCAGCTTGGCTCTGGCAGGGGCTAACTATGGCTACACCTTC.

The gene calls are TRBV7-9 and TRBJ2-1; 11 bases line up with TRBD2. The V and J ends lost 4 bases and 9 bases, in that order; junction bases with no gene match: 8. CDR3 length: 15 residues. The germline gives CDR1 SEHNR, CDR2 FQNEAQ (reference sequence). The CDR3 DNA sequence: TGTGCCAGCAGCTCCGGACTAGCGGGCTTCGGTGAGCAGTTCTTC. Translation: CASSSGLAGFGEQFF.

This clone turned up a few times. This chain joins TRBV2 and TRBJ1-5; TRBD1 might be the D (5 bases). Germline CDR1 SNHLY, CDR2 FYNNEI. The CDR3 is 15 amino acids. Trimming shortened V by 5 bases and J by 0 bases, and 11 bases separated the two germline ends. CDR3 bases: TGTGCCAGCAGTACCGGGACGGATAGCAATCAGCCCCAGCATTTT. Translation gives CASSTGTDSNQPQHF.

The CDR3 region is CASTFGQGAEEQYF. The CDR3 DNA reads as TGTGCCAGCACCTTCGGACAGGGGGCGGAAGAGCAGTACTTC. The chain recombines TRBV25-1 with TRBJ2-7; 11 nucleotides align to TRBD1. The V gene's germline CDR1 is MGHDK and CDR2 SYGVNS. This CDR3 has 14 residues. V was clipped by 7 bases and J by 7 bases; unmatched bases: 9.

V usage is TRBV28 and J usage is TRBJ1-2, with D possibly TRBD1 on 5 matching bases. V gave up 5 bases and J gave up 3 bases, with 13 bases separating them. Germline-derived CDR1 and CDR2 are MDHEN and SYDVKM. CDR3 length equals 14 residues. The CDR3 loop is CASSRDAPHYGYTF. The DNA of the CDR3 is TGTGCCAGCAGTCGGGACGCTCCGCACTATGGCTACACCTTC.

The chain uses TRBV27 and TRBJ1-6, with D maybe TRBD1 (6 bases). V lost 7 bases and J 10 bases, leaving 17 bases between the germline ends. This CDR3 has 14 amino acids. From germline, CDR1 is MNHEY and CDR2 SMNVEV (reference sequence). CDR3 sequence: CASIGAGENSPLHF. In DNA form, the CDR3 reads TGTGCCAGCATAGGAGCAGGGGAGAACTCACCCCTCCACTTT.

V is TRBV21-1 and J is TRBJ1-5. TRBV21-1 is recorded as a pseudogene. The CDR3 contains 15 residues. CDR3 bases: TGTGCCAGCAGCACCGAGGGAGGGTACAATCAGCCCCAGCATTTT. Translated: CASSTEGGYNQPQHF.

This clone was counted a few times. The rearrangement links TRBV29-1 to TRBJ1-3; tentatively, D is TRBD1 (6 bases). This CDR3 is 15 amino acids long. The germline gives CDR1 SQVTM, CDR2 ANQGSEA. V lost 4 bases to trimming and J lost 0 bases, with 13 bases between them. CDR3 loop: CSVASTGFSGNTIYF. DNA for the CDR3: TGCAGCGTTGCTTCAACAGGGTTCTCTGGAAACACCATATATTTT.

The rearrangement joins TRBV6-5 to TRBJ1-1; D call uncertain. V lost 0 bases and J lost 11, with 7 bases in between. The CDR3 is 11 amino acids. Germline V gives CDR1 MNHEY, CDR2 SVGAGI. Here the CDR3 reads CASSYSFMAFF. In DNA form, the CDR3 reads TGTGCCAGCAGTTACTCGTTTATGGCTTTCTTT.

This rearrangement joins TRBV7-9 to TRBJ2-1; D might be TRBD2 (5 bases). This CDR3 is built from 16 residues. V gave up 1 base and J gave up 4 bases, with 14 bases separating them. Germline V gene sequence: CDR1 SEHNR, CDR2 FQNEAQ (reference sequence). CDR3 region: CASSLEEAGLYNEQFF. In DNA, the CDR3 is TGTGCCAGCAGCTTAGAGGAGGCGGGCCTGTACAATGAGCAGTTCTTC.

The chain uses TRBV5-6 and TRBJ1-4, with D uncertain. From germline, CDR1 is SGHDT and CDR2 YYEEEE. V dropped 3 bases and J dropped 8 bases, with 14 bases sitting between them. This CDR3 comprises 14 residues. CDR3 region: CASSSPEVEEKLFF. CDR3 in DNA: TGTGCCAGCAGCTCTCCGGAAGTGGAGGAAAAACTGTTTTTT.

This clone was observed a single time. The CDR3 nucleotides read TGTGCCAGCAACTCCCCCGGGACAAAGAACACTGAAGCTTTCTTT. Protein sequence: CASNSPGTKNTEAFF. The V call is TRBV5-4, the J call TRBJ1-1; TRBD1 is a possible D gene (6 bases). CDR1 and CDR2 from the germline V gene are SGHNT and YYREEE (reference sequence). The CDR3 loop spans 15 amino acids. The germline V and J ends were trimmed by 6 bases and 1 base, with 16 bases remaining between them.

The chain carries TRBV9 and TRBJ2-7, with D unresolved. The CDR3 runs to 13 residues. V lost 0 bases and J lost 7, with 11 bases in between. Per germline, CDR1 SGDLS and CDR2 YYNGEE. In nucleotides, the CDR3 is TGTGCCAGCAGCGTAGATGGGTTCGGTGAGCAGTACTTC. Its translation: CASSVDGFGEQYF.

J is TRBJ2-3 and V is TRBV13; no definite D call. This CDR3 comprises 14 residues. Germline V gene sequence: CDR1 PRHDT, CDR2 FYEKMQ (reference sequence). The V end lost 0 bases, the J end lost 2 bases, and 6 bases lay between the germline ends. The CDR3 DNA reads as TGTGCCAGCAGCTTAGGGTCAGCCACAGATACGCAGTATTTT. It is translated as CASSLGSATDTQYF.

The gene calls are TRBV5-1 and TRBJ2-1; 9 bases fit TRBD1. The CDR3 extends over 14 amino acids. J was trimmed by 6 bases and V by 8 bases; bases with no gene match: 9. In germline, CDR1 is SGHRS, CDR2 YFSETQ. Written as DNA, the CDR3 is TGCGCCAGGACGGACAGGGGAATGGGCAATGAGCAGTTCTTC. Translating it yields CARTDRGMGNEQFF.

The rearrangement links TRBV5-6 to TRBJ1-1, with 7 bases that match TRBD1. Germline V lookup: CDR1 SGHDT, CDR2 YYEEEE. Trimming took 4 bases from V and 3 from J; bases not matched to a gene: 9. This CDR3 spans 15 amino acids. The CDR3: CASSPQGGMDTEAFF. The CDR3 DNA follows: TGTGCCAGCAGCCCTCAGGGGGGGATGGACACTGAAGCTTTCTTT.